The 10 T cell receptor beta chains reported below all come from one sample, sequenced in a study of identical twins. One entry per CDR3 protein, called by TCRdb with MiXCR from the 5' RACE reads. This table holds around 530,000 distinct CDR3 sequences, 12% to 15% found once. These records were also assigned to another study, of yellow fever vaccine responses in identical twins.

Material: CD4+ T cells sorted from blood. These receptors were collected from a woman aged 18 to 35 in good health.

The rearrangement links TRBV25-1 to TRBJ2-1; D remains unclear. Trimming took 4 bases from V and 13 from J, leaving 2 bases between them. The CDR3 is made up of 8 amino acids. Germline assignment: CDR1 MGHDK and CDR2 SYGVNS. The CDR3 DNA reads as TGTGCCAGCAGTGCTCAGTTCTTC. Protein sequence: CASSAQFF.

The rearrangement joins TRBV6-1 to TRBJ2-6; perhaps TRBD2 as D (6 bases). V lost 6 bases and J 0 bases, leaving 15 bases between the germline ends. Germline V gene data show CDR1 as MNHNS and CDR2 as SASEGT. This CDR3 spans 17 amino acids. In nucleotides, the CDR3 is TGTGCCAGCAGGGTTCAGGGAGGCCCCTCTGGGGCCAACGTCCTGACTTTC. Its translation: CASRVQGGPSGANVLTF.

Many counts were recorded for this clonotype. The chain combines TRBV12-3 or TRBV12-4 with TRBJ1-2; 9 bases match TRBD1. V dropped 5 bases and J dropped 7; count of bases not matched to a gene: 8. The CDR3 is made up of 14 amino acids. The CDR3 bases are TGTGCCAGCAGTCTTACGGGGACAGGGTTTGGCTACACCTTC. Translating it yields CASSLTGTGFGYTF.

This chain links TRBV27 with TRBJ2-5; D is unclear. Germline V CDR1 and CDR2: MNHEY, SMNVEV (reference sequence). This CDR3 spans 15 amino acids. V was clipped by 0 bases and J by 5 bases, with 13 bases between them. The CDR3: CASSLSWSSLETQYF. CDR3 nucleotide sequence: TGTGCCAGCAGTTTATCGTGGTCCTCTCTGGAGACCCAGTACTTC.

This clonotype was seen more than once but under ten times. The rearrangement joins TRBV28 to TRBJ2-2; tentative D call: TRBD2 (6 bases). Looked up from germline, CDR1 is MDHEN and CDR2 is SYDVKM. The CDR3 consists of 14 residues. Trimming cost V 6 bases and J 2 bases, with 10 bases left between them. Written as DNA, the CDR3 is TGTGCCAGCAGGCGGGGACTTAACACCGGGGAGCTGTTTTTT. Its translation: CASRRGLNTGELFF.

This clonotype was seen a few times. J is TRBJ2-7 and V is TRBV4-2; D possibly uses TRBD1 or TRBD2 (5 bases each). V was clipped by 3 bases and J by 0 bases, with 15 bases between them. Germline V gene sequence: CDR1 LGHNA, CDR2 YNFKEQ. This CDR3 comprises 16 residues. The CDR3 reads CASSQRSRDPSYEQYF. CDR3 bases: TGTGCCAGCAGCCAGAGATCCCGGGACCCCTCCTACGAGCAGTACTTC.

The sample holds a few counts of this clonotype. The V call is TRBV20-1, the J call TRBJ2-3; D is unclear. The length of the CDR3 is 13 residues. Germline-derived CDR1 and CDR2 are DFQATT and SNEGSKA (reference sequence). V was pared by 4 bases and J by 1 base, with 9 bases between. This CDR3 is CSANLPGTDTQYF. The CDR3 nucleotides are TGCAGTGCTAACCTGCCGGGCACAGATACGCAGTATTTT.

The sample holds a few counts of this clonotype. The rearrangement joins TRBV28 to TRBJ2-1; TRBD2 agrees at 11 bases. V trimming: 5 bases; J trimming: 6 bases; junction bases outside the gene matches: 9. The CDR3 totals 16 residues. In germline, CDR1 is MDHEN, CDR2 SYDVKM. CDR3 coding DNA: TGTGCCAGCAGTCCTTCGTCTAGCGGGGGGACCAATGAGCAGTTCTTC. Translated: CASSPSSSGGTNEQFF.

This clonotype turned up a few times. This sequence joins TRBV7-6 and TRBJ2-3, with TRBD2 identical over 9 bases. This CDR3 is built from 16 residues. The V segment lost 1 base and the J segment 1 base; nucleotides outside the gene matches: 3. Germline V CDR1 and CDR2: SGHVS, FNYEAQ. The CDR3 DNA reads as TGTGCCAGCAGCTTAGATATAGCGGGGGGCACAGATACGCAGTATTTT. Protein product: CASSLDIAGGTDTQYF.

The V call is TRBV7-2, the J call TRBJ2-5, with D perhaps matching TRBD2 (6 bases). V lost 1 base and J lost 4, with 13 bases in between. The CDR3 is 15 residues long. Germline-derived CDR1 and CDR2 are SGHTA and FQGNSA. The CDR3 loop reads CASSLVPAGLETQYF. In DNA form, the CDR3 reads TGTGCCAGCAGCTTAGTTCCGGCGGGGTTAGAGACCCAGTACTTC.